These T cell receptor beta chains were read from a single sample in a study of blood T cells in healthy people across ages. TCRdb processed the 5' RACE reads anew with MiXCR; each CDR3 protein has one entry. The sample lists around 500,000 distinct CDR3 sequences, about 26% occurring once. This sample was shared with a second study, whose subject was T cells of mothers and their children.

Sample: blood. These receptor sequences come from a boy between 2 and 10 years old in good health. Both conserved end residues are part of each CDR3. The D gene is left open where the match is weak. Size tells how often a clone was seen (once, few, many) or the class of an expanded clone, and some rows leave it out.

J gene: TRBJ2-7
CDR3 length: 10
V gene: TRBV29-1
clone size: few
D gene: -
CDR3 DNA: TGCAGCGTTGTGGACTACGAGCAGTACTTC
CDR3 protein: CSVVDYEQYF

J gene: TRBJ2-7
CDR3 length: 16
V gene: TRBV27
clone size: few
D gene: -
CDR3 DNA: TGTGCCAGCAGCCCCGGCGCGTCACGCTACTCCTACGAGCAGTACTTC
CDR3 protein: CASSPGASRYSYEQYF

J gene: TRBJ2-1
CDR3 length: 16
V gene: TRBV4-1
clone size: -
D gene: TRBD1
CDR3 DNA: TGCGCCAGCAGCCAAAGGACAGGACACCCCTACAATGAGCAGTTCTTC
CDR3 protein: CASSQRTGHPYNEQFF

J gene: TRBJ2-2
CDR3 length: 17
V gene: TRBV9
clone size: -
D gene: -
CDR3 DNA: TGTGCCAGCAGCGTAGGTTTTTTAGCGCCTAACACCGGGGAGCTGTTTTTT
CDR3 protein: CASSVGFLAPNTGELFF

J gene: TRBJ1-2
CDR3 length: 15
V gene: TRBV12-3/TRBV12-4
clone size: once
D gene: -
CDR3 DNA: TGTGCCAGCAGTCCCCCGATCAGGGATATGGGAGGCTACACCTTC
CDR3 protein: CASSPPIRDMGGYTF

J gene: TRBJ2-3
CDR3 length: 14
V gene: TRBV7-2
clone size: few
D gene: -
CDR3 DNA: TGTGCCAGCAGCTCCCCTTTTAGCGGAGATACGCAGTATTTT
CDR3 protein: CASSSPFSGDTQYF

J gene: TRBJ2-1
CDR3 length: 14
V gene: TRBV30
clone size: few
D gene: TRBD1
CDR3 DNA: TGTGCCTGGAGCCAGGGACAGACTTACAATGAGCAGTTCTTC
CDR3 protein: CAWSQGQTYNEQFF

J gene: TRBJ2-5
CDR3 length: 15
V gene: TRBV12-3/TRBV12-4
clone size: many
D gene: TRBD2
CDR3 DNA: TGTGCCAGCAGTTACGGACTAGCGGGAGTTGAGACCCAGTACTTC
CDR3 protein: CASSYGLAGVETQYF

J gene: TRBJ1-1
CDR3 length: 15
V gene: TRBV15
clone size: -
D gene: -
CDR3 DNA: TGTGCCACCAGCAGAGATCGGGGGGCAGGAACTGAAGCTTTCTTT
CDR3 protein: CATSRDRGAGTEAFF

J gene: TRBJ1-2
CDR3 length: 14
V gene: TRBV7-9
clone size: -
D gene: -
CDR3 DNA: TGTGCCAGCAGTCTCCTCGACCGGAACTATGGCTACACCTTC
CDR3 protein: CASSLLDRNYGYTF

J gene: TRBJ2-7
CDR3 length: 12
V gene: TRBV7-8
clone size: many
D gene: -
CDR3 DNA: TGTGCCAGCAGCTTAGCGCGTTACGAGCAGTACTTC
CDR3 protein: CASSLARYEQYF

J gene: TRBJ2-7
CDR3 length: 14
V gene: TRBV6-2/TRBV6-3
clone size: -
D gene: -
CDR3 DNA: TGTGCCAGCGTCCCAAACACAGGCTACTACGAGCAGTACTTC
CDR3 protein: CASVPNTGYYEQYF

J gene: TRBJ2-1
CDR3 length: 16
V gene: TRBV16
clone size: -
D gene: -
CDR3 DNA: TGTGCCAGCAGCCCACCGAACGTGGCGGGGGCTAATGAGCAGTTCTTC
CDR3 protein: CASSPPNVAGANEQFF

J gene: TRBJ2-7
CDR3 length: 14
V gene: TRBV7-9
clone size: -
D gene: TRBD1
CDR3 DNA: TGTGCCAGCAGCTGGCACAGGGGTAACTACGAGCAGTACTTC
CDR3 protein: CASSWHRGNYEQYF

J gene: TRBJ2-7
CDR3 length: 15
V gene: TRBV18
clone size: few
D gene: TRBD1
CDR3 DNA: TGTGCCAGCTCACCACGTGGGACAGGAACCTACGAGCAGTACTTC
CDR3 protein: CASSPRGTGTYEQYF

J gene: TRBJ2-7
CDR3 length: 13
V gene: TRBV7-6
clone size: -
D gene: -
CDR3 DNA: TGTGCCAGCAGCTCTGCGAGCCCCTACGAGCAGTACTTC
CDR3 protein: CASSSASPYEQYF